A selection of T cell receptor beta chains follows, all from one sample in a study of blood T cells in healthy people across ages. TCRdb passed the 5' RACE reads through MiXCR, listing each CDR3 protein once. Of 700,000 to 850,000 distinct CDR3 sequences in the sample, 40% to 65% were seen once. The sample comprised blood. These receptors all come from an elderly man in good health. CDR3s include the opening cysteine and the closing phenylalanine or tryptophan. The D gene is left open where the match is weak. Clone sizes are given selectively: once, few, many, or a class where the clone is expanded.

j_gene,d_gene,v_gene,abundance,len,CDR3aa,CDR3nt
TRBJ2-7,TRBD2,TRBV10-3,.,14,CAITGTSGRNEQYF,TGTGCCATCACCGGGACTAGCGGGAGGAATGAGCAGTACTTC
TRBJ2-5,.,TRBV15,few,14,CATSRDGGFETQYF,TGTGCCACCAGCAGAGATGGGGGTTTCGAGACCCAGTACTTC
TRBJ1-4,.,TRBV10-2,.,15,CASSDQGLSNEKLFF,TGCGCCAGCAGTGATCAAGGGCTGTCTAATGAAAAACTGTTTTTT
TRBJ2-3,.,TRBV29-1,.,12,CSVVGIGDTQYF,TGCAGCGTTGTTGGAATCGGCGATACGCAGTATTTT
TRBJ2-3,.,TRBV10-3,.,15,CAISPLTSSTDTQYF,TGTGCCATCAGTCCCCTTACATCTAGCACAGATACGCAGTATTTT
TRBJ1-1,.,TRBV12-3/TRBV12-4,few,14,CASSLVSMNTEAFF,TGTGCCAGCAGTTTAGTCAGTATGAACACTGAAGCTTTCTTT
TRBJ2-2,.,TRBV10-2,once,14,CASKDRLNTGELFF,TGCGCCAGCAAAGACAGGTTGAACACCGGGGAGCTGTTTTTT
TRBJ1-5,.,TRBV2,.,15,CATQGGGVSNQPQHF,TGTGCCACCCAGGGAGGGGGGGTGTCCAATCAGCCCCAGCATTTT
TRBJ2-5,.,TRBV12-3/TRBV12-4,few,13,CASSSTVQETQYF,TGTGCCAGCAGTTCAACCGTTCAAGAGACCCAGTACTTC
TRBJ2-7,TRBD1,TRBV10-3,.,14,CAIKGTANSYEQYF,TGTGCCATCAAGGGGACAGCCAATTCCTACGAGCAGTACTTC
TRBJ2-3,.,TRBV15,few,16,CATSRDPSRWGDTQYF,TGTGCCACCAGCAGAGATCCTAGCAGGTGGGGTGATACGCAGTATTTT
TRBJ2-1,.,TRBV2,.,15,CASSEGQVPNNEQFF,TGTGCCAGCAGTGAGGGTCAGGTGCCTAACAATGAGCAGTTCTTC
TRBJ1-6,.,TRBV11-2,.,15,CASSLEGRGNSPLHF,TGTGCCAGCAGCTTAGAAGGCAGGGGAAATTCACCCCTCCACTTT
TRBJ2-7,.,TRBV5-4,.,14,CASSLDYAPREQYF,TGTGCCAGCAGCTTGGACTACGCTCCCCGGGAGCAGTACTTC
TRBJ2-1,TRBD1,TRBV24-1,.,13,CATSGTGDNEQFF,TGTGCCACCAGTGGGACAGGGGACAATGAGCAGTTCTTC
TRBJ2-3,.,TRBV5-5,few,10,CASSGRYAYF,TGTGCCAGCAGCGGGCGATACGCGTATTTT
TRBJ2-7,TRBD1,TRBV27,.,14,CASRPRQGPYEQYF,TGTGCCAGCAGACCCCGACAGGGACCCTACGAGCAGTACTTC
TRBJ1-4,.,TRBV6-6,.,13,CASRTTGFEKLFF,TGTGCCAGCAGAACAACAGGGTTCGAAAAACTGTTTTTT
TRBJ2-5,.,TRBV9,few,13,CASSVRILETQYF,TGTGCCAGCAGCGTCCGGATCCTGGAGACCCAGTACTTC
TRBJ2-7,TRBD1,TRBV24-1,.,15,CATSDNRGNPYEQYF,TGTGCCACCAGTGACAACAGGGGAAACCCCTACGAGCAGTACTTC
TRBJ1-5,TRBD1,TRBV5-1,.,17,CASKLGTGEGGTQPQHF,TGCGCCAGCAAACTAGGGACAGGGGAAGGCGGCACTCAGCCCCAGCATTTT
TRBJ1-3,.,TRBV29-1,.,11,CSATSGNIIYF,TGCAGCGCCACATCTGGAAACATCATATATTTT
TRBJ2-7,.,TRBV25-1,.,13,CASGRLVPYEQYF,TGTGCCAGCGGACGGCTAGTTCCCTACGAGCAGTACTTC